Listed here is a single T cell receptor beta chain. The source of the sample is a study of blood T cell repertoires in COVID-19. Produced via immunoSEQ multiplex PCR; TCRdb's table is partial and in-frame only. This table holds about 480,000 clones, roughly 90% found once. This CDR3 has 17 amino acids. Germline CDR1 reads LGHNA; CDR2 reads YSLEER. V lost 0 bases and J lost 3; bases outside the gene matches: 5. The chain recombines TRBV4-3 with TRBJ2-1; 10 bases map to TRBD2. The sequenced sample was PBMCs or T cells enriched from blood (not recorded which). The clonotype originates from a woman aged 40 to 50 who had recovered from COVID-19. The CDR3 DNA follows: TGCGCCAGCAGCCAAGATTTTGGACTAGCGGACTACAATGAGCAGTTCTTC. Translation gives CASSQDFGLADYNEQFF.